One TCR beta chain is described in this entry. Original processing methods: Using reference gene primer amplification, nucleated cell counts were estimated. TCRdb's table, derived via immunoSEQ multiplex PCR, lists solely in-frame clones and lacks some. That table furnishes V, J and clone size, whereas the DNA furnished D and trimming. The top ten clones hold about 1% of a sample with approximately 300,000 clones, around 85% of them seen once. Patients from Seattle were sampled longitudinally, starting during active infection. The entry originates in a study of blood T cell repertoires in COVID-19. V lost 4 bases and J lost 0, with 6 bases in between. Per the germline V gene, CDR1 is SGHDN and CDR2 is FVKESK. The CDR3 is 13 amino acids.

This clonotype was obtained from a human donor with COVID-19, enrolled during active disease. The donor label of this sample is uncertain. The chain recombines TRBV14 with TRBJ1-1; no reliable D call. Sequenced: peripheral blood. The CDR3 DNA follows: TGTGCCAGCAGCCGACAACTGAACACTGAAGCTTTCTTT. Translating it yields CASSRQLNTEAFF.